One and the same sample provided the 26 T cell receptor beta chains below, sequenced in a study of blood T cell repertoires in COVID-19 (dated by TCRdb to the early 2020s). The library was made by the immunoSEQ multiplex PCR assay. The table comes from immuneACCESS by way of TCRdb, which keeps in-frame sequences with V and J called. Part of the clones is missing from these tables; in studies checked, under half for an unresolved V gene and the rest for unknown reasons. A total of around 78,000 clones appear in this sample, around nine tenths of them only once. Of the sample, around 1.2% is held by the ten largest clones. What was sequenced was PBMCs or T cells enriched from blood (not recorded which). These receptors were taken from a woman between 45 and 65 years old with acute COVID-19.

V is TRBV5-1 and J is TRBJ2-2; the D is unclear. CDR1 is SGHRS, CDR2 YFSETQ, per germline. The CDR3 has 14 amino acids. V dropped 1 base and J dropped 1 base, with 5 bases sitting between them. Here the CDR3 reads CASSLSGNTGELFF. In nucleotides, the CDR3 is TGCGCCAGCAGCTTGTCCGGGAACACCGGGGAGCTGTTTTTT.

This clone occurred once. The CDR3 loop reads CASSYGLAGIDEQYF. DNA for the CDR3: TGTGCCAGCAGTTACGGGCTAGCGGGAATCGACGAGCAGTACTTC. The chain joins TRBV6-5 to TRBJ2-7, with 9 bases fitting TRBD2. Looked up from germline, CDR1 is MNHEY and CDR2 is SVGAGI. Trimming removed 2 bases from V and 5 bases from J; junction bases left unmatched: 7. This CDR3 is built from 15 residues.

This clone appeared once. This sequence joins TRBV19 and TRBJ2-7; 7 bases are a match to TRBD1. The CDR3 is 17 amino acids. V shed 3 bases and J 2 bases; nucleotides not matched to a gene: 13. Germline V gives CDR1 LNHDA, CDR2 SQIVND (reference sequence). CDR3 loop: CASSIRTGPEPAYEQYF. The CDR3 region has the DNA TGTGCCAGTAGTATTCGGACAGGACCGGAACCAGCCTACGAGCAGTACTTC.

Here the CDR3 reads CASSHSGREYNSPLHF. CDR3 bases: TGTGCCAGCAGCCACTCGGGAAGGGAGTATAATTCACCCCTCCACTTT. V gene TRBV11-3 combines with J gene TRBJ1-6; the D is unclear. CDR3 length equals 16 residues. The germline CDR1 and CDR2 sequences are SGHNT and YENEEA. Deletions cut 5 bases from V and 4 bases from J, with 15 bases between.

The chain employs TRBV30 and TRBJ2-7; TRBD2 matches at 7 bases. Germline V gene lookup returns CDR1 GTSNPN and CDR2 SVGIG (reference sequence). J gave up 2 bases and V 3 bases, and 1 base lay outside the gene matches. The CDR3 consists of 12 residues. For the CDR3, the DNA is TGTGCCTGGAGGGGGGGGACCTACGAGCAGTACTTC. Amino acid sequence: CAWRGGTYEQYF.

V is TRBV5-1 and J is TRBJ2-4; D possibly corresponds to TRBD2 (6 bases). V was clipped by 7 bases and J by 0 bases, with 14 bases between them. The V gene's germline CDR1 is SGHRS and CDR2 YFSETQ. The CDR3 is 15 amino acids. DNA of the CDR3: TGCGCCAGCTGGGGAGGTGGGGGAGCCAAAAACATTCAGTACTTC. Translating gives CASWGGGGAKNIQYF. Full variable domain (missing parts from reference TRBV5-1 and TRBJ2-4): KAGVTQTPRYLIKTRGQQVTLSCSPISGHRSVSWYQQTPGQGLQFLFEYFSETQRNKGNFPGRFSGRQFSNSRSEMNVSTLELGDSALYLCASWGGGGAKNIQYFGAGTRLSVL.

This chain connects TRBV20-1 to TRBJ2-7; 9 bases map to TRBD2. CDR1 is DFQATT, CDR2 SNEGSKA, per germline (reference sequence). After removal of 3 bases from V and 1 base from J, the junction contained 7 bases not matched to a gene. The CDR3 is 15 amino acids. DNA for the CDR3: TGCAGTGCTAGTGGACGACTAGCGGATTCCTACGAGCAGTACTTC. Its translation is CSASGRLADSYEQYF.

The chain uses TRBV24-1 and TRBJ2-1; TRBD1 matches at 8 bases. Per the germline V gene, CDR1 is KGHDR and CDR2 is SFDVKD. V trimming: 3 bases; J trimming: 7 bases; junction bases outside the gene matches: 10. CDR3 length: 16 amino acids. CDR3 loop: CATSDELGRGQNEQFF. In DNA form, the CDR3 reads TGTGCCACCAGTGATGAGTTGGGCAGGGGGCAAAATGAGCAGTTCTTC.

The J gene is TRBJ1-6, the V gene TRBV19; D not certain. Trimming cost V 1 base and J 6 bases, with 7 bases left between them. Per germline, CDR1 LNHDA and CDR2 SQIVND (reference sequence). The CDR3 is 14 amino acids. The CDR3 sequence is CASSIGAINSPLHF. The CDR3 region has the DNA TGTGCCAGTAGTATAGGGGCGATTAATTCACCCCTCCACTTT.

The chain couples TRBV7-8 to TRBJ1-5; 9 bases are shared with TRBD1. The V segment lost 4 bases and the J segment 6 bases; nucleotides outside the gene matches: 13. The CDR3 contains 17 residues. Looked up from germline, CDR1 is SGHVS and CDR2 is FQNEAQ. This CDR3 reads CASSYRTGGVGSQPQHF. The CDR3 DNA reads TGTGCCAGCAGCTACCGTACAGGGGGCGTAGGGAGTCAGCCCCAGCATTTT.

V gene TRBV30 combines with J gene TRBJ1-3; TRBD1 matches at 8 bases. From germline, CDR1 is GTSNPN and CDR2 SVGIG (reference sequence). V lost 1 base and J lost 1; bases outside the gene matches: 3. This CDR3 spans 15 amino acids. The CDR3 DNA follows: TGTGCCTGGAGTGACAGGGGGGGGTCTGGAAACACCATATATTTT. It translates to CAWSDRGGSGNTIYF. Combining the CDR3 with reference TRBV30 and TRBJ1-3 gives the whole variable domain SQTIHQWPATLVQPVGSPLSLECTVEGTSNPNLYWYRQAAGRGLQLLFYSVGIGQISSEVPQNLSASRPQDRQFILSSKKLLLSDSGFYLCAWSDRGGSGNTIYFGEGSWLTVV.

This clone has a single count. Here the CDR3 reads CASSLDRDTQYF. Here the CDR3 DNA reads TGCGCCAGCAGCTTGGATAGAGATACGCAGTATTTT. J is TRBJ2-3 and V is TRBV5-1; D gene unclear. With 0 bases removed from V and 5 bases from J, the gap between germline ends came to 4 bases. Germline CDR1 reads SGHRS; CDR2 reads YFSETQ. This CDR3 has 12 residues.

The chain uses TRBV5-5 and TRBJ2-4, with 9 positions matching TRBD1. The CDR3 has 16 residues. Germline loops: CDR1 SGHKS, CDR2 YYEKEE (reference sequence). Germline trimming cut 4 bases from V and 0 bases from J; bases unmatched to any gene: 5. The CDR3 region is CASSPDRGLAKNIQYF. In nucleotides, the CDR3 is TGTGCCAGCAGCCCGGACAGGGGTCTAGCCAAAAACATTCAGTACTTC.

This clone was seen a few times. The chain joins TRBV5-5 to TRBJ1-3; D not resolved. This CDR3 comprises 15 residues. V lost 3 bases and J 0 bases, leaving 10 bases between the germline ends. Germline assignment: CDR1 SGHKS and CDR2 YYEKEE (reference sequence). The CDR3 region is CASSSVLSSGNTIYF. The DNA for the CDR3 is TGTGCCAGCAGCTCCGTCCTAAGCTCTGGAAACACCATATATTTT.

The rearrangement joins TRBV7-6 to TRBJ1-4; a weak D match, TRBD1 (5 bases). CDR3 length equals 15 residues. V was pared by 0 bases and J by 7 bases, with 12 bases between. Germline V lookup: CDR1 SGHVS, CDR2 FNYEAQ. The DNA of the CDR3 is TGTGCCAGCAGCTTAGCGCCCCAGGGAGGTGAAAAACTGTTTTTT. This encodes CASSLAPQGGEKLFF.

The chain has TRBV2 and TRBJ2-1; D is unclear. The CDR3 loop spans 11 amino acids. Germline values: CDR1 SNHLY, CDR2 FYNNEI. The V gene lost 7 bases and the J gene lost 15 bases, with 16 bases spanning the gap. The CDR3 nucleotides read TGTGCCAGCATTTGGGCCGTTCGTCTGTTCTTC. It encodes CASIWAVRLFF.

V usage is TRBV27 and J usage is TRBJ1-1; possible D gene TRBD1, 6 bases. Between the trimmed V and J ends, which lost 5 bases and 5 bases, there was a span of 15 bases. Germline CDR1 and CDR2: MNHEY and SMNVEV (reference sequence). The CDR3 totals 14 residues. In DNA form, the CDR3 reads TGTGCCAGCAGTGTACAGGGCGGAGGAACTGAAGCTTTCTTT. Encoded protein: CASSVQGGGTEAFF.

This clone was detected once. The V and J genes are TRBV30 and TRBJ2-1; 11 bases match TRBD1. Germline V lookup: CDR1 GTSNPN, CDR2 SVGIG (reference sequence). CDR3 length: 15 amino acids. V dropped 0 bases and J dropped 3; count of bases not matched to a gene: 1. CDR3 amino acids: CAWSVGTGGYNEQFF. CDR3 sequence (DNA): TGTGCCTGGAGTGTAGGGACAGGGGGCTACAATGAGCAGTTCTTC. Combining the CDR3 with reference TRBV30 and TRBJ2-1 gives the whole variable domain SQTIHQWPATLVQPVGSPLSLECTVEGTSNPNLYWYRQAAGRGLQLLFYSVGIGQISSEVPQNLSASRPQDRQFILSSKKLLLSDSGFYLCAWSVGTGGYNEQFFGPGTRLTVL.

This rearrangement joins TRBV7-9 to TRBJ2-2; 7 nucleotides line up with TRBD2. With 4 bases clipped from V and 5 bases from J, the junction kept 10 bases outside the gene matches. The CDR3 runs 16 residues. The germline CDR1 and CDR2 sequences are SEHNR and FQNEAQ (reference sequence). Here the CDR3 reads CASSSTGGRGTGELFF. CDR3 in DNA: TGTGCCAGCAGCTCAACCGGGGGGAGAGGTACCGGGGAGCTGTTTTTT.

The gene calls are TRBV7-2 and TRBJ2-7, with 7 bases matching TRBD2. Losses at the gene ends were 2 bases for V and 5 bases for J; bases not matched to a gene: 3. Germline V gives CDR1 SGHTA, CDR2 FQGNSA. The CDR3 is made up of 13 amino acids. This CDR3 is CASSLLGGNEQYF. The CDR3, as DNA: TGTGCCAGCAGCTTACTGGGGGGGAACGAGCAGTACTTC.

J is TRBJ2-2 and V is TRBV3-1 (or the pseudogene TRBV3-2), with 7 bases identical to TRBD2. The CDR3 runs 15 residues. Germline CDR1 and CDR2: LGHDT and YNNKEL (reference sequence). Trimming at V came to 6 bases and at J to 5 bases, leaving 9 bases not matched to a gene. As DNA, the CDR3 is TGTGCCAGCAGGAGAGCGGGAAGATTTACCGGGGAGCTGTTTTTT. This encodes CASRRAGRFTGELFF.

The chain employs TRBV4-2 and TRBJ2-3; possible D gene TRBD2, 5 bases. The V and J ends lost 1 base and 0 bases respectively, with 8 bases between them. Germline CDR1 LGHNA, CDR2 YNFKEQ. CDR3 length equals 15 residues. The CDR3 DNA is TGTGCCAGCAGCCAAGGTAGCGCAAGCACAGATACGCAGTATTTT. Its protein product is CASSQGSASTDTQYF.

This clone has a single count. This chain connects TRBV11-3 to TRBJ1-1, with D maybe TRBD1 (5 bases). V lost 5 bases and J 7 bases, leaving 14 bases between the germline ends. Germline lookup yields CDR1 SGHNT and CDR2 YENEEA. This CDR3 has 13 amino acids. DNA for the CDR3: TGTGCCAGCAGCCCCCGGGGGGGGAATGAAGCTTTCTTT. It encodes CASSPRGGNEAFF. Full variable domain (remainder filled in from reference TRBV11-3 and TRBJ1-1): EAGVVQSPRYKIIEKKQPVAFWCNPISGHNTLYWYLQNLGQGPELLIRYENEEAVDDSQLPKDRFSAERLKGVDSTLKIQPAELGDSAVYLCASSPRGGNEAFFGQGTRLTVV.

The chain recombines TRBV6-1 with TRBJ2-1, with D possibly TRBD1 on 6 matching bases. The CDR3 runs to 16 residues. The V gene lost 0 bases and the J gene lost 4 bases, with 13 bases spanning the gap. The germline V gene encodes CDR1 MNHNS and CDR2 SASEGT. The CDR3 nucleotides read TGTGCCAGCAGTGAAGCCGCGACAGGAGCTTACAATGAGCAGTTCTTC. Translated: CASSEAATGAYNEQFF.

The V call is TRBV30, the J call TRBJ1-2; D is undetermined. The CDR3 sequence is 12 residues long. Germline CDR1 is GTSNPN and CDR2 is SVGIG (reference sequence). Trimming took off 4 bases at V and 4 bases at J, with 10 bases between the two ends. CDR3 nucleotide sequence: TGTGCCTGGACTTCGGGTTTCTATGGCTACACCTTC. Translation gives CAWTSGFYGYTF.

The chain carries TRBV9 and TRBJ2-3; 8 bases are shared with TRBD1. V lost 2 bases and J lost 3; bases outside the gene matches: 8. Germline V gives CDR1 SGDLS, CDR2 YYNGEE. CDR3 length: 16 residues. As DNA, the CDR3 is TGTGCCAGCAGCGTTGCAGGACAGGGACAGACAGATACGCAGTATTTT. Its translation is CASSVAGQGQTDTQYF.